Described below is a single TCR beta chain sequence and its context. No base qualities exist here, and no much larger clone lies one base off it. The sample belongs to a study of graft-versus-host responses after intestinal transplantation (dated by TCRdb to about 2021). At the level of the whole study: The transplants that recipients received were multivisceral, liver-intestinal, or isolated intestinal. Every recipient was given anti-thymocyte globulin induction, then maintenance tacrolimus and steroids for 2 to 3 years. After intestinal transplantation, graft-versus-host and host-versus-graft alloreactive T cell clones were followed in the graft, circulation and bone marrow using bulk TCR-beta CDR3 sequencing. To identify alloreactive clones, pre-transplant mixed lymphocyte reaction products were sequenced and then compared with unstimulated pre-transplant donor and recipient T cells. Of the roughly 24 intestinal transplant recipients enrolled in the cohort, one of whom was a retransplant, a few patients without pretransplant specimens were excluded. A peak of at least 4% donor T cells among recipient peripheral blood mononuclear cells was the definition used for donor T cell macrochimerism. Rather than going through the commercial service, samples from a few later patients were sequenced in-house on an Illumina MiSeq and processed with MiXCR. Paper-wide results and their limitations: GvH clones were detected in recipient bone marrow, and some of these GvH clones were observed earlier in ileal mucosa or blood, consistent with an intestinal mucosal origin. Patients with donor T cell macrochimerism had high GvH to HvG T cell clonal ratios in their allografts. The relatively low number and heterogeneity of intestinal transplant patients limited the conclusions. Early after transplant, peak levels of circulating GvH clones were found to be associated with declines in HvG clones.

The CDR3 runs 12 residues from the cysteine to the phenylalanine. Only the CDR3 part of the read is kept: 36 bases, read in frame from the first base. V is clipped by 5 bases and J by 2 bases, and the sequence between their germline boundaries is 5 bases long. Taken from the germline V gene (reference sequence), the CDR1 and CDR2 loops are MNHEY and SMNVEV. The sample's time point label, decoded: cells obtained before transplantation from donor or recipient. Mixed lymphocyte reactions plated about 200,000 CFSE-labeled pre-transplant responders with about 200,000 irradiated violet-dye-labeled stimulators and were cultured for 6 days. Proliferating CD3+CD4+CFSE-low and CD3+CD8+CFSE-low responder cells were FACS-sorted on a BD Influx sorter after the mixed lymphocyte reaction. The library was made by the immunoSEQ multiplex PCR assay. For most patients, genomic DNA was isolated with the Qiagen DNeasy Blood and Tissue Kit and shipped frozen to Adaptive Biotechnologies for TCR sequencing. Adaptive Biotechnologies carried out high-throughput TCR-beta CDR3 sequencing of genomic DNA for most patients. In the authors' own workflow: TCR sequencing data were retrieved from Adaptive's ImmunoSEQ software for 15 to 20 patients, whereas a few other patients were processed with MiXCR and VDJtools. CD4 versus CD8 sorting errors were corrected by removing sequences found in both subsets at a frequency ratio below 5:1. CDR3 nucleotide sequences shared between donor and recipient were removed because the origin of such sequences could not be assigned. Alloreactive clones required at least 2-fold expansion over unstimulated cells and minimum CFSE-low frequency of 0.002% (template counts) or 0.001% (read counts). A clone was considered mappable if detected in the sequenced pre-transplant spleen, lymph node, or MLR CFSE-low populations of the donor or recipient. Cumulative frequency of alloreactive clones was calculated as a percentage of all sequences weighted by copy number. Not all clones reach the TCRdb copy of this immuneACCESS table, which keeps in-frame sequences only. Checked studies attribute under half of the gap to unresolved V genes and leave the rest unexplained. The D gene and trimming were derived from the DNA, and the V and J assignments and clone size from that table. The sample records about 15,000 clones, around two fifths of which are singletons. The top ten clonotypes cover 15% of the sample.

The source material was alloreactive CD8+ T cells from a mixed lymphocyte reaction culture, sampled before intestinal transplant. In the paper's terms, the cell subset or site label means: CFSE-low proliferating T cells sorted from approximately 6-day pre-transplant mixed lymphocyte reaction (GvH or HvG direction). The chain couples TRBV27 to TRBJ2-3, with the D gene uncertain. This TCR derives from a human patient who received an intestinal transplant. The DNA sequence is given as TGTGCCAGCAGTGCTACCACAGATACGCAGTATTTT. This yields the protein CASSATTDTQYF.